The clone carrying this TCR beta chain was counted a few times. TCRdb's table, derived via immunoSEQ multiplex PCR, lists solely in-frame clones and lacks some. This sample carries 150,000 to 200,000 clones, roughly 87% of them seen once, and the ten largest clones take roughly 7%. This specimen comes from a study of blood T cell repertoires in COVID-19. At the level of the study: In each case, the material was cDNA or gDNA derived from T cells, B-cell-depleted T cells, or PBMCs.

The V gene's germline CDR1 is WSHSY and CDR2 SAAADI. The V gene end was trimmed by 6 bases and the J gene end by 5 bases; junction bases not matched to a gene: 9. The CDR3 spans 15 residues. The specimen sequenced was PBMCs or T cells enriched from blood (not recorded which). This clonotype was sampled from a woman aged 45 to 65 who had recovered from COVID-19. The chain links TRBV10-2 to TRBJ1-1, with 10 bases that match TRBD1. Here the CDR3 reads CASSDPDRGGTEAFF. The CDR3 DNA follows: TGCGCCAGCAGCGATCCGGACAGGGGGGGAACTGAAGCTTTCTTT.